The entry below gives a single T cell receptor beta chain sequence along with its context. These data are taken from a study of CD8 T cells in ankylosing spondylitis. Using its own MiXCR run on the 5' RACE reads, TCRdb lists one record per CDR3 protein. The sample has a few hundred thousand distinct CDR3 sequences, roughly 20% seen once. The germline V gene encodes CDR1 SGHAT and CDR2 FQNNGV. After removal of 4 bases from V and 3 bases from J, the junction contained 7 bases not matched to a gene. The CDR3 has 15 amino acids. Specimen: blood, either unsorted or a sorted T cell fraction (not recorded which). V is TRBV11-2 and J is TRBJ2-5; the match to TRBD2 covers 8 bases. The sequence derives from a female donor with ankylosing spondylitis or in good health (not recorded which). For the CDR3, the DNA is TGTGCCAGCAGCTCGGCGGGGACTAGGGAAGAGACCCAGTACTTC. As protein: CASSSAGTREETQYF. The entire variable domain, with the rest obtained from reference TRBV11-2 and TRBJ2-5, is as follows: EAGVAQSPRYKIIEKRQSVAFWCNPISGHATLYWYQQILGQGPKLLIQFQNNGVVDDSQLPKDRFSAERLKGVDSTLKIQPAKLEDSAVYLCASSSAGTREETQYFGPGTRLLVL.